A single T cell receptor (beta chain) is shown here with its context. Use of 60 Vbeta and 13 Jbeta primers characterized the PCR. Sequencing was performed with immunoSEQ multiplex PCR; in TCRdb, only in-frame clones are kept and a portion is missing. The sample consists of 30,000 to 40,000 clones, 65% of them appearing once. The data are from a study of cytomegalovirus exposure and HLA in healthy donors. Nominally healthy donors provided the samples, though records likely missed some immune exposures. V lost 7 bases and J lost 8, with 17 bases in between. The CDR3 is made up of 13 amino acids. The sequence was obtained from a man aged 50 or older in good health and CMV-seropositive. V gene TRBV23-1 combines with J gene TRBJ1-1, with a possible D match to TRBD1 (6 bases). TRBV23-1 belongs to the ORF category, with a function that is uncertain. Material: PBMCs. The chain's CDR3 is CASKQGGLGEAFF. CDR3 nucleotide sequence: TGCGCCAGCAAACAGGGTGGTCTTGGGGAAGCTTTCTTT.